This T cell receptor (beta chain) was captured in a study of monozygotic twins with inflammatory bowel disease. Study-level points and caveats: Among IBD patients, fewer clonotypes were shared with others than among healthy twins, especially with disease activity.

In regard to this clonotype: Its antigen is not identified.

TCRdb reanalyzed the 5' RACE reads and collapses them to one entry per CDR3 protein, without DNA. The ten most abundant clones cover 2.4% of a sample with approximately 400,000 distinct CDR3 sequences. This TCR derives from a human donor with ulcerative colitis or Crohn's disease, or a healthy co-twin of an affected twin (not recorded which). The specimen was blood.

The CDR3 is CASSDLGQGGPYEQYF. J is TRBJ2-7 and V is TRBV6-1; TCRdb selects TRBD1, and the lack of DNA leaves this call unchecked. CDR1 and CDR2 from the germline V gene are MNHNS and SASEGT. The CDR3 is 16 amino acids.